This T cell receptor (beta chain) was captured by sequencing in a study of T cell repertoires in cytomegalovirus infection (dated by TCRdb to the late 2010s). Regarding the complete study: Alongside well-studied HLA-B-restricted epitopes, the peptide stimulations were aimed at recently identified HLA-C-restricted CMV epitopes, whose presentation resists viral immunomodulation. Because public TCR beta signatures pointed to carriage of CMV infection together with the matching HLA type, the HLA type of each donor mattered for the analysis. Points the paper makes about the study in general: The ex vivo response was dominated by HLA-C-restricted CMV-specific TCR beta clonotypes, which also provided the single most frequent clonotype in two of eight donors. In both this cohort and an independent 352-donor cohort, the cumulative frequency of public TCR beta family members distinguished carriers of CMV infection plus the relevant HLA type.

The intended sense of this specimen's treatment or condition label: in vitro stimulation with specific CMV peptide epitopes to enrich CMV-specific T cells. Based on the germline V gene, the CDR1 and CDR2 sequences are MRHNA and SNTAGT. Germline trimming: 0 bases from V, 6 bases from J; junction bases outside gene matches: 0. CDR3 length: 15 amino acids, cysteine to phenylalanine. Just the 45-base CDR3 DNA is kept, in frame starting at base 1. This clonotype was seen many times. Its target antigen remains unknown. Base qualities are not recorded, but no much larger clone differs from it by a single base. Sequencing relied on an Illumina HiSeq 1500. TCRdb reanalyzed the raw reads on its own, using fastp at Q25 for trimming and MiXCR for clone calling, and kept in-frame beta chains. Every distinct CDR3 protein forms one entry, paired with its most common genes and DNA. The sample records some 480,000 distinct CDR3 sequences, 30% to 40% of which are singletons. The top ten clonotypes cover roughly 15% of the sample.

The chain joins TRBV6-4 to TRBJ2-1; the junction holds 12 bases that match TRBD2. The receptor's source is a human donor in good health (CMV status not recorded). Some clones in this sample may be carry-over from other donors' samples. Specimen: cultured PBMCs, collected from culture after CMV antigen stimulation. The CDR3 reads CASSDSTSGSNEQFF. The nucleotide sequence is TGTGCCAGCAGTGACTCGACTAGCGGGAGCAATGAGCAGTTCTTC.